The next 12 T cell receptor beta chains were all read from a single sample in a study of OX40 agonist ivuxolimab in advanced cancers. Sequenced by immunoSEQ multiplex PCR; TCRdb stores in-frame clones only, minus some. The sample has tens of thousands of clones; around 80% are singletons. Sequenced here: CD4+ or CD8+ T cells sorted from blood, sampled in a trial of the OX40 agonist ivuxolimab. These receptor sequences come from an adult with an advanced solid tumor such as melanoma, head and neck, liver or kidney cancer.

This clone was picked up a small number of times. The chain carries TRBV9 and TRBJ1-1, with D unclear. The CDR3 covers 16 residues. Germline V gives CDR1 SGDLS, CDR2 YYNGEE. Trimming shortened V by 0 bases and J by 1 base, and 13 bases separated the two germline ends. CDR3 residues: CASSVDILLRNTEAFF. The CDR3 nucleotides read TGTGCCAGCAGCGTAGACATCCTCTTGAGGAACACTGAAGCTTTCTTT.

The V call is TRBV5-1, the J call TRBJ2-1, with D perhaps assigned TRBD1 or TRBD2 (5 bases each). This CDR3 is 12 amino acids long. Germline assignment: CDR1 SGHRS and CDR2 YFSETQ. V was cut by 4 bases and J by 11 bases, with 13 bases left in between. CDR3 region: CASSDGTGKQFF. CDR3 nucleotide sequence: TGCGCCAGCAGCGATGGGACCGGGAAGCAGTTCTTC.

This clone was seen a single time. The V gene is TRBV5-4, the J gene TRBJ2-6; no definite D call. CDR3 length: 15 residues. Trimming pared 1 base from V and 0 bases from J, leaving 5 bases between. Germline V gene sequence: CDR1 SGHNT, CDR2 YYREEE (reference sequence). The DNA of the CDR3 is TGTGCCAGCAGCTTGAAAGGCTCTGGGGCCAACGTCCTGACTTTC. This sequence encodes CASSLKGSGANVLTF.

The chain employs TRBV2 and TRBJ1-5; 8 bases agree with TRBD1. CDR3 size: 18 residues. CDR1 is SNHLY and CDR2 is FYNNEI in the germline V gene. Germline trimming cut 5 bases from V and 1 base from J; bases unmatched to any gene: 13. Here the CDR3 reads CASSLPHNRGKSNQPQHF. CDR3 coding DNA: TGTGCCAGCAGTTTACCCCACAACAGGGGGAAAAGCAATCAGCCCCAGCATTTT.

The CDR3 DNA is TGTGCCAGCAGCACGCGACAGGGGGCCCGTTTCGGAAACACCATATATTTT. Protein sequence: CASSTRQGARFGNTIYF. V usage is TRBV11-2 and J usage is TRBJ1-3; TRBD1 matches 10 bases. V gave up 5 bases and J gave up 4 bases; unmatched junction bases: 11. Per the germline V gene, CDR1 is SGHAT and CDR2 is FQNNGV. This CDR3 is 17 amino acids long.

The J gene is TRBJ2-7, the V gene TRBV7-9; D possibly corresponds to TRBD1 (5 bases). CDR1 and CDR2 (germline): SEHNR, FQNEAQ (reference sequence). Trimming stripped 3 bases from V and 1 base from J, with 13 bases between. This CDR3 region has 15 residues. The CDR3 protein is CASSFRQSISYEQYF. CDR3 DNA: TGTGCCAGCAGCTTCCGACAGTCCATTTCCTACGAGCAGTACTTC.

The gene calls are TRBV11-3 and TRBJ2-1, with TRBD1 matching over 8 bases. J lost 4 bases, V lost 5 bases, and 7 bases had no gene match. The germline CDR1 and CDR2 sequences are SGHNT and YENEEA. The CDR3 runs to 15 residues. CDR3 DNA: TGTGCCAGCAGCCTACGACAGGGGTCGTACAATGAGCAGTTCTTC. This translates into CASSLRQGSYNEQFF.

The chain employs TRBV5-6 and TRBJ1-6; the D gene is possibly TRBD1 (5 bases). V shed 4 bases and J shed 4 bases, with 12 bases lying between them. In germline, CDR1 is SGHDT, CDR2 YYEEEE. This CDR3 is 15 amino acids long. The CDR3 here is CASSPGTDYNSPLHF. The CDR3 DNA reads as TGTGCCAGCAGCCCAGGGACGGATTATAATTCACCCCTCCACTTT.

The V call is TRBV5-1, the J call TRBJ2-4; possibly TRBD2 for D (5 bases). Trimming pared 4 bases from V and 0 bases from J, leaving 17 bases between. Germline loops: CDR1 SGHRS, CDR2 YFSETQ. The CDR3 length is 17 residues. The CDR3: CASSQDERVLAKNIQYF. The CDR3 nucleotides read TGCGCCAGCAGCCAAGATGAGAGGGTGCTAGCCAAAAACATTCAGTACTTC.

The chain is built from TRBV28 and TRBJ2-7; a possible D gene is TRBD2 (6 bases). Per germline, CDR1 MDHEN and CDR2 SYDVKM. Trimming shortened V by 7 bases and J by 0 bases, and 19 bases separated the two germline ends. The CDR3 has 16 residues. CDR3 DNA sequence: TGTGCCAGCAACCCCCCTTTTGGCGGGACCTCCTACGAGCAGTACTTC. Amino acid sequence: CASNPPFGGTSYEQYF.

In DNA form, the CDR3 reads TGTGCCAGCAGCTACAGGGGGCCCGTCCGGGGGACCCAGTACTTC. Residues: CASSYRGPVRGTQYF. V and J are TRBV28 and TRBJ2-5; the match to TRBD1 covers 9 bases. The trim removed 6 bases at V and 7 bases at J, leaving 12 bases unmatched. The CDR3 is made up of 15 amino acids. CDR1 MDHEN and CDR2 SYDVKM come from the germline V gene.

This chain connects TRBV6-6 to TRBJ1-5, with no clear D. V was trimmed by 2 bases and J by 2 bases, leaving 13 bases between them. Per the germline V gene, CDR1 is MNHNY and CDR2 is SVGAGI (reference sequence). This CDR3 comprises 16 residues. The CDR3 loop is CASSYREVRGNQPQHF. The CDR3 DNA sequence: TGTGCCAGCAGTTACAGGGAGGTGCGCGGCAATCAGCCCCAGCATTTT.